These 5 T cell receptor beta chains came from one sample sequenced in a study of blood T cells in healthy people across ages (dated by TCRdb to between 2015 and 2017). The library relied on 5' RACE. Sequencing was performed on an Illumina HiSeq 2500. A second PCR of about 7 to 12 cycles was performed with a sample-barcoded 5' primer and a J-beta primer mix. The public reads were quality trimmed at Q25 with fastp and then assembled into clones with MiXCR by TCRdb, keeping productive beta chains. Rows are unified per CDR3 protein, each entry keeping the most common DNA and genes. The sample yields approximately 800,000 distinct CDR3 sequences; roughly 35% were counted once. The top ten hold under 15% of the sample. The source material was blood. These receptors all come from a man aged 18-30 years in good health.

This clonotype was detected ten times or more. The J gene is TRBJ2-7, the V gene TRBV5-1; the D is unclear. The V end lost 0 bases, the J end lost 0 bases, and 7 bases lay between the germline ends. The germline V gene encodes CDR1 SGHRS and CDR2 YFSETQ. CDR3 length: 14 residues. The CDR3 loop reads CASSLGSDSYEQYF. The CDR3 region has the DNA TGCGCCAGCAGCTTGGGGTCGGACTCCTACGAGCAGTACTTC.

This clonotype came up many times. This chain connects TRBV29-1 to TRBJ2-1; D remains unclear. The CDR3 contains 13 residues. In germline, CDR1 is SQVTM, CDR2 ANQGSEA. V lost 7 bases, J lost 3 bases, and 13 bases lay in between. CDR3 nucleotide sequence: TGCAGCGCCCACATTGGGGACTACAATGAGCAGTTCTTC. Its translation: CSAHIGDYNEQFF.

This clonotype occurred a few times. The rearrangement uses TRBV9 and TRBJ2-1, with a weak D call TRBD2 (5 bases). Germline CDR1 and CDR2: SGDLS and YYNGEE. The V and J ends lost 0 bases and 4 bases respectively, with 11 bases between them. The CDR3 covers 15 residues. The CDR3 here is CASSVEPGSYNEQFF. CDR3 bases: TGTGCCAGCAGCGTAGAACCGGGGTCTTACAATGAGCAGTTCTTC.

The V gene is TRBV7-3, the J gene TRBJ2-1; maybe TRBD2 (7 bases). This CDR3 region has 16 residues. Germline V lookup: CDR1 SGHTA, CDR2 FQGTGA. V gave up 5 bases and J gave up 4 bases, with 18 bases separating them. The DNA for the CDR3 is TGTGCCAGCAGCGTAGGGGAACAGGGAGGGTACAATGAGCAGTTCTTC. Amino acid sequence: CASSVGEQGGYNEQFF. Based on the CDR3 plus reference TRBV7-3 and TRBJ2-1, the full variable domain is GAGVSQTPSNKVTEKGKYVELRCDPISGHTALYWYRQSLGQGPEFLIYFQGTGAADDSGLPNDRFFAVRPEGSVSTLKIQRTERGDSAVYLCASSVGEQGGYNEQFFGPGTRLTVL.

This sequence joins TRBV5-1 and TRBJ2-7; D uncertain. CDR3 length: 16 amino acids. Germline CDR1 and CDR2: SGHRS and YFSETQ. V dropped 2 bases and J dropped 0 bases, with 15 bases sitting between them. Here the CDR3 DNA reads TGCGCCAGCAGCTTAAAGAGAATCTTTAGCTCCTACGAGCAGTACTTC. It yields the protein CASSLKRIFSSYEQYF.